Each of the 27 T cell receptor beta chains below was sequenced from the same sample in a study of T cell changes during pregnancy in multiple sclerosis. Some clones are missing from TCRdb's copy, which holds only in-frame ones; the method was immunoSEQ multiplex PCR. The profile covers approximately 20,000 clones, with more than 75% appearing a single time and about 7.7% taken by the ten largest. The sample was CD8+ T cells from peripheral blood mononuclear cells, taken after pregnancy. The receptors come from a female donor with multiple sclerosis, enrolled in a pregnancy study.

Regarding this clone: The same CDR3 can be traced to other DNA sequences in this sample. The J gene is TRBJ2-1, the V gene TRBV27; D ambiguous. This CDR3 has 13 amino acids. The V gene lost 5 bases and the J gene lost 0 bases, with 5 bases spanning the gap. Germline V gene data show CDR1 as MNHEY and CDR2 as SMNVEV (reference sequence). CDR3 residues: CASSLSSYNEQFF. The CDR3 DNA reads TGTGCCAGCAGTCTGAGCTCCTACAATGAGCAGTTCTTC.

Of note for this clone: A junction end diverges from the germline sequence, so it may reflect a read error. The CDR3 here is CASGRSAGKDLWLHF. The CDR3 bases are TGTGCTAGTGGTCGTAGTGCAGGGAAAGACCTATGGCTACACTTC. The rearrangement uses TRBV12-5 and TRBJ1-2; a possible D gene is TRBD1 (5 bases). Germline CDR1 is LGHNT and CDR2 is FRNRAP. The CDR3 length is 15 residues. Complete variable domain (other parts from reference TRBV12-5 and TRBJ1-2): DARVTQTPRHKVTEMGQEVTMRCQPILGHNTVFWYRQTMMQGLELLAYFRNRAPLDDSGMPKDRFSAEMPDATLATLKIQPSEPRDSAVYFCASGRSAGKDLWLHFGSGTRLTVV.

The CDR3, as DNA: TGTGCCAGCAGTGGCGGAATCTCCTACGAGCAGTACTTC. Protein: CASSGGISYEQYF. The chain combines TRBV2 with TRBJ2-7; D gene uncertain. Trimming removed 4 bases from V and 0 bases from J, with 7 bases in between. CDR1 is SNHLY, CDR2 FYNNEI, per germline. This CDR3 has 13 amino acids.

The rearrangement uses TRBV2 and TRBJ2-3; the match to TRBD2 covers 10 bases. This CDR3 region has 19 residues. Germline trimming cut 0 bases from V and 2 bases from J; bases unmatched to any gene: 11. Germline V gene data show CDR1 as SNHLY and CDR2 as FYNNEI. CDR3 sequence: CASSEASSGRASYTDTQYF. The CDR3 nucleotides read TGTGCCAGCAGTGAAGCATCAAGCGGGAGGGCAAGCTACACAGATACGCAGTATTTT.

This sequence joins TRBV18 and TRBJ2-7; TRBD2 is a possible D gene (6 bases). This CDR3 is built from 15 residues. Germline V gene sequence: CDR1 KGHSH, CDR2 LQKENI. The V end lost 2 bases, the J end lost 3 bases, and 14 bases lay between the germline ends. Written as DNA, the CDR3 is TGTGCCAGCTCACCATTGACTAGACGTCTCTACGAGCAGTACTTC. Protein: CASSPLTRRLYEQYF.

This chain uses TRBV27 with TRBJ1-2, with a possible D match to TRBD1 (5 bases). V lost 3 bases, J lost 6 bases, and 17 bases lay in between. The CDR3 covers 15 residues. Germline V gene sequence: CDR1 MNHEY, CDR2 SMNVEV (reference sequence). This CDR3 is CASSFIPGLTNGYTF. As DNA, the CDR3 is TGTGCCAGCAGTTTCATCCCAGGGTTAACAAATGGCTACACCTTC.

The chain uses TRBV6-5 and TRBJ2-3; 8 bases agree with TRBD2. The CDR3 totals 14 residues. The trim removed 7 bases at V and 4 bases at J, leaving 7 bases unmatched. Germline V gene sequence: CDR1 MNHEY, CDR2 SVGAGI. CDR3 sequence (DNA): TGTGCCAGCAAGGGAGCGGGAGAATCAGATACGCAGTATTTT. The encoded protein is CASKGAGESDTQYF.

This chain connects TRBV5-1 to TRBJ1-1, with 9 bases fitting TRBD1. This CDR3 is 18 amino acids long. Germline CDR1 reads SGHRS; CDR2 reads YFSETQ. Trimming cost V 4 bases and J 3 bases; bases outside gene matches: 16. The CDR3, as DNA: TGCGCCAGCAGCCTGAGTCCCGGGACAGGGACTGGCGACACTGAAGCTTTCTTT. It codes for CASSLSPGTGTGDTEAFF.

The chain recombines TRBV7-8 with TRBJ2-5; the match to TRBD2 covers 8 bases. The tail of the sequence fits TRBJ2-7 better, so the J call may be wrong. The CDR3 extends over 13 amino acids. The V gene's germline CDR1 is SGHVS and CDR2 FQNEAQ. The CDR3 loop reads CASSLSGSGEQYF. As DNA, the CDR3 is TGTGCCAGCAGCTTAAGCGGGAGCGGCGAGCAGTACTTC.

This chain connects TRBV4-3 to TRBJ2-5; 9 nucleotides agree with TRBD1. TRBJ2-7 explains the end of the DNA better; the J call may be wrong. The germline V gene has CDR1 LGHNA and CDR2 YSLEER. This CDR3 has 15 amino acids. Here the CDR3 DNA reads TGCGCCAGCAGCGCCCGGACAGGGGTCTTCTACGAGCAGTACTTC. Protein product: CASSARTGVFYEQYF.

This chain connects TRBV7-2 to TRBJ2-1, with a possible D match to TRBD2 (6 bases). This CDR3 has 13 residues. The germline gives CDR1 SGHTA, CDR2 FQGNSA. V lost 1 base and J lost 10, with 11 bases in between. CDR3 sequence reads: CASSLERGLEQFF. The CDR3 DNA is TGTGCCAGCAGCTTAGAACGGGGACTCGAGCAGTTCTTC.

The genes are TRBV28 and TRBJ2-1; no firm D call. Trimming took 6 bases from V and 0 from J, leaving 9 bases between them. Germline V gene sequence: CDR1 MDHEN, CDR2 SYDVKM. This CDR3 is built from 14 residues. The chain's CDR3 is CASSEHSSYNEQFF. CDR3 in DNA: TGTGCCAGCAGCGAGCACAGCTCCTACAATGAGCAGTTCTTC.

This CDR3 reads CASSRLAGENDEQYF. CDR3 bases: TGCGCCAGCAGCCGACTAGCGGGAGAAAATGACGAGCAGTACTTC. The V gene is TRBV5-1, the J gene TRBJ2-7; the match to TRBD2 covers 12 bases. CDR1 is SGHRS, CDR2 YFSETQ, per germline. Losses at the gene ends were 4 bases for V and 5 bases for J; bases not matched to a gene: 7. The CDR3 is 15 amino acids.

The rearrangement links TRBV28 to TRBJ2-7, with 8 bases identical to TRBD1. The V gene's germline CDR1 is MDHEN and CDR2 SYDVKM. V lost 1 base to trimming and J lost 0 bases; unmatched junction nucleotides: 5. The CDR3 spans 16 residues. The CDR3 sequence: CASSLLVGQVSYEQYF. CDR3 coding DNA: TGTGCCAGCAGTTTATTAGTGGGACAGGTCTCCTACGAGCAGTACTTC.

The chain couples TRBV4-1 to TRBJ2-7, with 8 bases lining up with TRBD2. Germline V gives CDR1 MGHRA, CDR2 YSYEKL. The CDR3 is 14 amino acids. The V and J ends lost 1 base and 7 bases, in that order; junction bases with no gene match: 6. The CDR3 here is CASSQGAGGREQYF. The CDR3 nucleotides read TGCGCCAGCAGCCAAGGGGCGGGAGGTCGGGAGCAGTACTTC.

The V call is TRBV27, the J call TRBJ2-1; D gene ambiguous. V was cut by 2 bases and J by 4 bases, with 9 bases left in between. CDR1 MNHEY and CDR2 SMNVEV come from the germline V gene (reference sequence). The CDR3 totals 14 residues. CDR3 sequence: CASSLDRQYNEQFF. The CDR3 bases are TGTGCCAGCAGTTTAGATCGCCAGTACAATGAGCAGTTCTTC.

CDR3 region: CASTPGAGGNTIYF. The CDR3 DNA is TGCGCCAGCACCCCCGGTGCGGGTGGAAACACCATATATTTT. The V call is TRBV5-1, the J call TRBJ1-3; D is unclear. V was cut by 6 bases and J by 3 bases, with 13 bases left in between. The CDR3 has 14 amino acids. Germline V CDR1 and CDR2: SGHRS, YFSETQ.

Note on this clone: The same CDR3 is also encoded by other DNA sequences in this sample. The chain joins TRBV6-4 to TRBJ2-1, with TRBD2 matching 9 bases. Looked up from germline, CDR1 is MRHNA and CDR2 is SNTAGT. The CDR3 loop spans 16 amino acids. V shed 0 bases and J 0 bases; nucleotides not matched to a gene: 0. The CDR3: CASSDSTSGSYNEQFF. As DNA, the CDR3 is TGTGCCAGCAGTGACTCGACTAGCGGCTCCTACAATGAGCAGTTCTTC.

V usage is TRBV14 and J usage is TRBJ2-7; maybe TRBD2 (6 bases). The CDR3 totals 14 residues. The germline V and J ends were trimmed by 0 bases and 4 bases, with 10 bases remaining between them. Germline CDR1 SGHDN, CDR2 FVKESK. CDR3 amino acids: CASSQDIGSYEQYF. The CDR3 region has the DNA TGTGCCAGCAGCCAAGATATCGGGAGTTACGAGCAGTACTTC. The full variable domain, its missing parts supplied by reference TRBV14 and TRBJ2-7, is EAGVTQFPSHSVIEKGQTVTLRCDPISGHDNLYWYRRVMGKEIKFLLHFVKESKQDESGMPNNRFLAERTGGTYSTLKVQPAELEDSGVYFCASSQDIGSYEQYFGPGTRLTVT.

The chain recombines TRBV28 with TRBJ2-6; perhaps TRBD1 as D (6 bases). Germline V gives CDR1 MDHEN, CDR2 SYDVKM. This CDR3 is built from 16 residues. The ends were cut back, 3 bases at V and 0 bases at J, with 9 bases in the middle. The CDR3 sequence: CASSFGQLSGANVLTF. As DNA, the CDR3 is TGTGCCAGCAGTTTCGGACAGCTCTCTGGGGCCAACGTCCTGACTTTC. Based on the CDR3 plus reference TRBV28 and TRBJ2-6, the full variable domain is DVKVTQSSRYLVKRTGEKVFLECVQDMDHENMFWYRQDPGLGLRLIYFSYDVKMKEKGDIPEGYSVSREKKERFSLILESASTNQTSMYLCASSFGQLSGANVLTFGAGSRLTVL.

The genes are TRBV7-9 and TRBJ2-7, with 12 positions matching TRBD2. This CDR3 region has 13 residues. The germline V gene has CDR1 SEHNR and CDR2 FQNEAQ (reference sequence). The junction had 4 bases not matched to a gene; V was cut back by 6 bases and J by 7 bases. For the CDR3, the DNA is TGTGCCAGCAGTTCTGGACTAGCGGGAGAGCAGTACTTC. Amino acids: CASSSGLAGEQYF.

Turning to this clone: The sample carries other DNA sequences with the same CDR3. The genes are TRBV6-4 and TRBJ2-7, with 8 bases identical to TRBD2. Germline V lookup: CDR1 MRHNA, CDR2 SNTAGT. V lost 3 bases, J lost 0 bases, and 4 bases stayed unmatched. The CDR3 totals 15 residues. The CDR3 reads CASSEGLAGSYEQYF. CDR3 sequence (DNA): TGTGCCAGCAGTGAAGGTCTAGCGGGCTCCTACGAGCAGTACTTC.

The rearrangement joins TRBV7-6 to TRBJ1-2, with D possibly being TRBD1 (5 bases). V lost 1 base and J 6 bases, leaving 12 bases between the germline ends. Germline V CDR1 and CDR2: SGHVS, FNYEAQ. The CDR3 consists of 14 residues. CDR3 protein: CASSLERSGDGYTF. In DNA form, the CDR3 reads TGTGCCAGCAGCTTAGAGCGGTCGGGGGATGGCTACACCTTC.

CDR3 bases: TGTGCCAGTAGCCGATTTTTGAGGGAGTACTCCTACGAGCAGTACTTC. Its translation is CASSRFLREYSYEQYF. J is TRBJ2-7 and V is TRBV19; TRBD2 might be the D (5 bases). This CDR3 is 16 amino acids long. Trimming took off 6 bases at V and 0 bases at J, with 18 bases between the two ends. Germline-derived CDR1 and CDR2 are LNHDA and SQIVND (reference sequence).

The chain combines TRBV5-1 with TRBJ1-1, with TRBD1 matching 8 bases. This CDR3 region has 15 residues. From germline, CDR1 is SGHRS and CDR2 YFSETQ. The trim removed 1 base at V and 3 bases at J, leaving 5 bases unmatched. The CDR3 protein is CASSLRTGIYTEAFF. The DNA for the CDR3 is TGCGCCAGCAGCTTGCGGACAGGGATTTACACTGAAGCTTTCTTT. Full variable domain (outside the CDR3, taken from reference TRBV5-1 and TRBJ1-1): KAGVTQTPRYLIKTRGQQVTLSCSPISGHRSVSWYQQTPGQGLQFLFEYFSETQRNKGNFPGRFSGRQFSNSRSEMNVSTLELGDSALYLCASSLRTGIYTEAFFGQGTRLTVV.

The rearrangement uses TRBV28 and TRBJ2-7; possible D gene TRBD1, 6 bases. Trimming shortened V by 5 bases and J by 0 bases, and 11 bases separated the two germline ends. CDR3 length: 14 residues. From germline, CDR1 is MDHEN and CDR2 SYDVKM. The CDR3 region is CASSLTGLSYEQYF. In nucleotides, the CDR3 is TGTGCCAGCAGTCTGACAGGCCTCTCCTACGAGCAGTACTTC.

The rearrangement uses TRBV5-6 and TRBJ2-2; D is unresolved. CDR3 size: 16 residues. Germline-derived CDR1 and CDR2 are SGHDT and YYEEEE. V lost 2 bases and J lost 6, with 17 bases in between. The DNA of the CDR3 is TGTGCCAGCAGCTTCGGTGTGTTGGGCCTTTCCGGGGAGCTGTTTTTT. It is translated as CASSFGVLGLSGELFF.